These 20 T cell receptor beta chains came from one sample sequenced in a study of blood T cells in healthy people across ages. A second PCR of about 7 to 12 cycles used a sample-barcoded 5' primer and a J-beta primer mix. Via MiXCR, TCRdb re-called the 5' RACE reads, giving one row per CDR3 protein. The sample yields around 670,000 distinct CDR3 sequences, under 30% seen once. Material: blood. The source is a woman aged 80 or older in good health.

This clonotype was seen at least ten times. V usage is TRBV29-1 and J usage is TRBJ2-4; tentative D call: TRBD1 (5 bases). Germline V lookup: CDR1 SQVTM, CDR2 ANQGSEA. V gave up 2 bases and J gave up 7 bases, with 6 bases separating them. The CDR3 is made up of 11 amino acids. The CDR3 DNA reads TGCAGCGTTGAACAGGGTAACATTCAGTACTTC. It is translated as CSVEQGNIQYF. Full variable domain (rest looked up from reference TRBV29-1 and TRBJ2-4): SAVISQKPSRDICQRGTSLTIQCQVDSQVTMMFWYRQQPGQSLTLIATANQGSEATYESGFVIDKFPISRPNLTFSTLTVSNMSPEDSSIYLCSVEQGNIQYFGAGTRLSVL.

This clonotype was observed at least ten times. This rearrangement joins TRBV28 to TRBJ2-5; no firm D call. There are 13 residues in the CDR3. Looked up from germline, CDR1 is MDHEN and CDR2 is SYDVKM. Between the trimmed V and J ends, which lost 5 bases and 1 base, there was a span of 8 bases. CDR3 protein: CASSPRPQETQYF. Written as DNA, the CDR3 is TGTGCCAGCAGTCCCCGGCCCCAAGAGACCCAGTACTTC.

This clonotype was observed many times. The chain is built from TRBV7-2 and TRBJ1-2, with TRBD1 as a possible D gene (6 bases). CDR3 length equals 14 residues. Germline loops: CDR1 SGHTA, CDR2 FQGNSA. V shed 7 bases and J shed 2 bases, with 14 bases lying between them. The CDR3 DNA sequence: TGTGCCAGCACCCCCCGCAGGGGAAACTATGGCTACACCTTC. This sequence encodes CASTPRRGNYGYTF.

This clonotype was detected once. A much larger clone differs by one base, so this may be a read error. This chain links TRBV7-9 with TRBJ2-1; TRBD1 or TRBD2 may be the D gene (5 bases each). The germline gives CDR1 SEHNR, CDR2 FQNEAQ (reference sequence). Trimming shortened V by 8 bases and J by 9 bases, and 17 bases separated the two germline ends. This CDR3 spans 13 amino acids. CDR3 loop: CASEGSGQGEQFF. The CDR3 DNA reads TGTGCCAGCGAGGGCTCGGGGCAGGGTGAGCAGTTCTTC.

The CDR3 DNA reads as TGTGCCAGCACCCTGGACTTCCAACTCACCTACAATGAGCAGTTCTTC. The encoded protein is CASTLDFQLTYNEQFF. The chain is built from TRBV7-9 and TRBJ2-1; the D gene is possibly TRBD2 (5 bases). CDR1 is SEHNR and CDR2 is FQNEAQ in the germline V gene (reference sequence). V lost 7 bases and J lost 2, with 18 bases in between. This CDR3 region has 16 residues.

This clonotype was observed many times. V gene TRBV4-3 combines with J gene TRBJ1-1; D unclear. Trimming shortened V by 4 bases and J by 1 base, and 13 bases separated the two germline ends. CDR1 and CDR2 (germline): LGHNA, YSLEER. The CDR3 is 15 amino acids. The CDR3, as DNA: TGCGCCAGCAGCCTTTTCTTGACATCGAACACTGAAGCTTTCTTT. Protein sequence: CASSLFLTSNTEAFF.

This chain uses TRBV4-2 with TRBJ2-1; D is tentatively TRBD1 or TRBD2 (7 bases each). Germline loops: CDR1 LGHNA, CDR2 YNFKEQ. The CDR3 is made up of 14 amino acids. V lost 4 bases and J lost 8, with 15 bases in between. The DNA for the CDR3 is TGTGCCAGCAGCCTTCCCCAGGGGGGGGATGAGCAGTTCTTC. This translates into CASSLPQGGDEQFF.

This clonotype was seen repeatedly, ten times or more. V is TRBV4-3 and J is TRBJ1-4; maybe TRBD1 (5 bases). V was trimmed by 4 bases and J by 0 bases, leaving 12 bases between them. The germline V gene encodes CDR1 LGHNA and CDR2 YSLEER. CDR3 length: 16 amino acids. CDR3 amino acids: CASSLTGGTTNEKLFF. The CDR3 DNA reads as TGCGCCAGCAGCCTTACAGGTGGGACAACTAATGAAAAACTGTTTTTT.

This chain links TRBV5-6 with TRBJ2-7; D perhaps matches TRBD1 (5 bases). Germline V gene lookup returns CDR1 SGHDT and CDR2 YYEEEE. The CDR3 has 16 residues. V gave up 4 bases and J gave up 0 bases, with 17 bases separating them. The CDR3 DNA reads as TGTGCCAGCAGCCCGATAACAGGTTCGAGCTCCTACGAGCAGTACTTC. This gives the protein CASSPITGSSSYEQYF.

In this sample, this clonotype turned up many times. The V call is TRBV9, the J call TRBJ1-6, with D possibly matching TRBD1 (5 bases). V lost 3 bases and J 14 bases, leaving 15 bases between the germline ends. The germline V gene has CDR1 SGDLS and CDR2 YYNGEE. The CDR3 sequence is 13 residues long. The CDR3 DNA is TGTGCCAGCAGCGGTACAGGTTTACGGACCCTCCACTTT. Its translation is CASSGTGLRTLHF.

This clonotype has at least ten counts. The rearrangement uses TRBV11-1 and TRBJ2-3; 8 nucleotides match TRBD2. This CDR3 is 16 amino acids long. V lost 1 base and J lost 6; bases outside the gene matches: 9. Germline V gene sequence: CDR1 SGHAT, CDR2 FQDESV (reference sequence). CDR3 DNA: TGTGCCAGCAGCTTAGGCGTCGGGGGGGCTACGGATACGCAGTATTTT. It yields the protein CASSLGVGGATDTQYF.

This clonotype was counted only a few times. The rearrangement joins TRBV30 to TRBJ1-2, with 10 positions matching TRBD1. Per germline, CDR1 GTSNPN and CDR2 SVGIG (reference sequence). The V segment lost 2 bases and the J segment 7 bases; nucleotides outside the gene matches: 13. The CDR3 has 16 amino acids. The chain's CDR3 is CAWSRVLRQGASGYTF. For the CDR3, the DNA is TGTGCCTGGAGTCGCGTCCTGAGACAGGGGGCTTCTGGCTACACCTTC.

The CDR3 loop is CSASRSARETQYF. CDR3 nucleotide sequence: TGCAGTGCTAGTAGGTCGGCGCGGGAGACCCAGTACTTC. V is TRBV20-1 and J is TRBJ2-5; D not certain. The CDR3 covers 13 residues. V lost 3 bases and J 5 bases, leaving 13 bases between the germline ends. Germline V gene data show CDR1 as DFQATT and CDR2 as SNEGSKA (reference sequence).

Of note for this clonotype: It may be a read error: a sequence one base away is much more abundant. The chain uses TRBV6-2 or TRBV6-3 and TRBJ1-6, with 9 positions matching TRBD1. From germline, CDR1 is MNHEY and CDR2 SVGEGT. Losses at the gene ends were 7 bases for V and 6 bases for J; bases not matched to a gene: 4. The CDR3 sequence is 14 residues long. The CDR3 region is CASKDRGGNSPLHF. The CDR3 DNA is TGTGCCAGCAAGGACAGGGGAGGTAATTCACCCCTCCACTTT.

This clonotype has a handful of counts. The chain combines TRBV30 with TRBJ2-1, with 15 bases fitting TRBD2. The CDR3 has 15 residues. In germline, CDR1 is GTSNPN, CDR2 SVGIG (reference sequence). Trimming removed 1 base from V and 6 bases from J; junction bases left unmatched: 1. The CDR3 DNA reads TGTGCCTGGAGTGCGGGACTAGCGGGGGGCAATGAGCAGTTCTTC. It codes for CAWSAGLAGGNEQFF.

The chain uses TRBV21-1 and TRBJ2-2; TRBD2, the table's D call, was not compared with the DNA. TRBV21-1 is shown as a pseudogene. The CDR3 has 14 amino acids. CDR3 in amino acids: CATVERGKGGELFF. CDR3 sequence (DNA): TGTGCCACCGTCGAGCGGGGGAAGGGCGGGGAGCTGTTTTTT.

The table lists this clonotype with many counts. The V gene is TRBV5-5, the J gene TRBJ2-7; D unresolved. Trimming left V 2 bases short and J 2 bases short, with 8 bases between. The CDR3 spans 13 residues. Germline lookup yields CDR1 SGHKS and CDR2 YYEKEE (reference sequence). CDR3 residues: CASSFNPTYEQYF. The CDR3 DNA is TGTGCCAGCAGCTTCAACCCGACCTACGAGCAGTACTTC.

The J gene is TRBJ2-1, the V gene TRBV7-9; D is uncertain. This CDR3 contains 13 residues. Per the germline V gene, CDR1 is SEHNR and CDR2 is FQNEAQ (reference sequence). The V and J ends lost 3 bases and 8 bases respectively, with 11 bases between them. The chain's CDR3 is CASSFQSLDEQFF. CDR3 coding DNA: TGTGCCAGCAGCTTTCAATCTCTCGATGAGCAGTTCTTC.

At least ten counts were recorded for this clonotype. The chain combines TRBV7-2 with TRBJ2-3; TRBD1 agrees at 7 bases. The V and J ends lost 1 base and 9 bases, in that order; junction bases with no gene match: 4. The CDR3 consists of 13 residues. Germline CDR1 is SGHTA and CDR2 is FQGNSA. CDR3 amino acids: CASSLVHRGTQYF. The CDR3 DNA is TGTGCCAGCAGCTTAGTCCACAGGGGAACGCAGTATTTT.

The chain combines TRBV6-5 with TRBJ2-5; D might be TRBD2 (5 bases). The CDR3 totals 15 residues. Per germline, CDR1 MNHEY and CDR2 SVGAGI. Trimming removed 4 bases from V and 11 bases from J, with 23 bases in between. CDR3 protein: CASSSDFSSYNEQYF. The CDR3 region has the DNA TGTGCCAGCAGTTCGGACTTCAGCTCCTACAATGAGCAGTACTTC.